This T cell receptor (beta chain) was sequenced in a study of cytomegalovirus exposure and HLA in healthy donors. Study details: The approximately 120 validation repertoires used the same platform as the 666 first-cohort repertoires, a later analysis reported. Notes on the study in general: The authors enumerated 164 TCR beta chains as linked to cytomegalovirus. In vitro, a few CMV-associated chains proved specific for CMV antigens. First-cohort TCR clusters tended to co-occur in the approximately 110 validation repertoires, a later analysis found.

Details on this clone: Its specificity is unknown.

Clones were sequenced by immunoSEQ multiplex PCR, and TCRdb holds only the in-frame ones, with some missing. The data contain 150,000 to 250,000 clones, about 81% of them seen just once; the ten biggest clones take up around 1.2%. The source is a woman aged 25-40 years in good health and CMV-seronegative. Specimen: PBMCs.

The CDR3 here is CASSTPGTGGAITSSVGEQYF. In DNA, the CDR3 is TGCGCCAGCAGCACCCCCGGGACAGGGGGCGCGATCACTTCGTCCGTAGGGGAGCAGTACTTC. The rearrangement links TRBV5-1 to TRBJ2-7; the match to TRBD1 covers 12 bases. This CDR3 has 21 amino acids. V was pared by 4 bases and J by 7 bases, with 27 bases of the junction left unmatched. CDR1 is SGHRS, CDR2 YFSETQ, per germline.